The source of this TCR beta chain is a study of blood T cell repertoires in COVID-19. Generated by immunoSEQ multiplex PCR, the TCRdb table keeps only in-frame clones and is missing some. The sample yields hundreds of thousands of clones, about nine tenths seen once. CDR3 length: 14 amino acids. Germline V gene lookup returns CDR1 MGHDK and CDR2 SYGVNS. The clonotype originates from a man in his fifties or sixties with acute or convalescent COVID-19. Sequenced: peripheral blood. The chain has TRBV25-1 and TRBJ1-3; D not certain. This CDR3 reads CGSSKGGSGNTIYF. The CDR3 DNA follows: TGTGGCTCATCGAAGGGAGGCTCTGGAAACACCATATATTTT.